Below are 9 T cell receptor beta chains sequenced from a single sample in a study of molecular identifiers for immune sequencing clone quantification. From the PCR reads, TCRdb called clonotypes with MiXCR, one entry per CDR3 protein. This sample has tens of thousands of distinct CDR3 sequences, with over 15% found just once. Sequenced: naive CD8+ T cells from blood, with Jurkat cell RNA spiked in. This sample's subset: FACS-sorted CD8+CD4-CCR7+CD45RA+ naive T cells. The receptors were gathered from a human donor in good health. Some libraries in this study had Jurkat cell RNA spiked in.

This clonotype was counted many times. The rearrangement uses TRBV6-4 and TRBJ2-3, with 8 bases that match TRBD2. Germline CDR1 is MRHNA and CDR2 is SNTAGT. The CDR3 extends over 14 amino acids. Trimming cost V 6 bases and J 3 bases; bases outside gene matches: 5. The DNA for the CDR3 is TGTGCCAGCAGCGGGGCGGGAGGAACAGATACGCAGTATTTT. Its protein is CASSGAGGTDTQYF.

The chain joins TRBV28 to TRBJ2-7; no definite D call. CDR1 MDHEN and CDR2 SYDVKM come from the germline V gene. The V and J ends lost 4 bases and 2 bases respectively, with 12 bases between them. The CDR3 sequence is 14 residues long. CDR3 DNA: TGTGCCAGCAGTTCACGGACGGACCCCTACGAGCAGTACTTC. It is translated as CASSSRTDPYEQYF.

The rearrangement joins TRBV19 to TRBJ2-2, with 7 bases matching TRBD2. Germline CDR1 LNHDA, CDR2 SQIVND (reference sequence). With 5 bases clipped from V and 5 bases from J, the junction kept 8 bases outside the gene matches. The CDR3 has 15 amino acids. CDR3 in DNA: TGTGCCAGTAGTCTCGCGGGGGAGGGTACCGGGGAGCTGTTTTTT. It is translated as CASSLAGEGTGELFF.

This clonotype was observed at least ten times. The chain couples TRBV30 to TRBJ1-2; D gene unclear. CDR1 is GTSNPN, CDR2 SVGIG, per germline (reference sequence). This CDR3 comprises 12 residues. The germline V and J ends were trimmed by 7 bases and 8 bases, with 17 bases remaining between them. CDR3 nucleotides: TGTGCCTCCTCCGGCAGCGAGGACGGCTACACCTTC. This gives the protein CASSGSEDGYTF. Full variable domain (rest looked up from reference TRBV30 and TRBJ1-2): SQTIHQWPATLVQPVGSPLSLECTVEGTSNPNLYWYRQAAGRGLQLLFYSVGIGQISSEVPQNLSASRPQDRQFILSSKKLLLSDSGFYLCASSGSEDGYTFGSGTRLTVV.

This clonotype occurred many times. J is TRBJ2-7 and V is TRBV29-1, with unresolved D. Germline V lookup: CDR1 SQVTM, CDR2 ANQGSEA. The CDR3 is made up of 12 amino acids. V was trimmed by 5 bases and J by 0 bases, leaving 8 bases between them. The CDR3 coding sequence is TGCAGCGTTTATTTGAGCTCCTACGAGCAGTACTTC. Encoded protein: CSVYLSSYEQYF.

This clonotype was observed a few times. As DNA, the CDR3 is TGTGCCAGCAGCGAATGGGGGGGACAAATCTACGAGCAGTACTTC. Its protein is CASSEWGGQIYEQYF. This rearrangement joins TRBV7-8 to TRBJ2-7; TRBD2 might be the D (7 bases). The germline gives CDR1 SGHVS, CDR2 FQNEAQ. V lost 5 bases and J 3 bases, leaving 17 bases between the germline ends. The CDR3 covers 15 residues.

This clonotype has ten or more counts. V gene TRBV18 combines with J gene TRBJ2-5; possible D gene TRBD1, 6 bases. Germline V lookup: CDR1 KGHSH, CDR2 LQKENI. There are 16 residues in the CDR3. The V and J ends lost 3 bases and 3 bases respectively, with 17 bases between them. CDR3 sequence (DNA): TGTGCCAGCTCACCTTTTCAAACAGGGTCGGAAGAGACCCAGTACTTC. Encoded protein: CASSPFQTGSEETQYF. Full variable domain (missing parts from reference TRBV18 and TRBJ2-5): NAGVMQNPRHLVRRRGQEARLRCSPMKGHSHVYWYRQLPEEGLKFMVYLQKENIIDESGMPKERFSAEFPKEGPSILRIQQVVRGDSAAYFCASSPFQTGSEETQYFGPGTRLLVL.

In its sample, this clonotype was seen many times. The V gene is TRBV5-1, the J gene TRBJ2-1; D is ambiguous. Germline V CDR1 and CDR2: SGHRS, YFSETQ. V lost 1 base and J 2 bases, leaving 19 bases between the germline ends. The CDR3 has 18 residues. This CDR3 is CASSLQIYAESTYNEQFF. CDR3 nucleotide sequence: TGCGCCAGCAGCTTGCAAATCTATGCGGAGAGTACCTACAATGAGCAGTTCTTC.

Notes on this clonotype: One junction end does not reproduce the germline sequence, and a read error may be involved. The chain employs TRBV27 and TRBJ2-5, with TRBD1 as a possible D gene (6 bases). CDR1 and CDR2 (germline): MNHEY, SMNVEV (reference sequence). The CDR3 loop spans 14 amino acids. CDR3 nucleotide sequence: TGTGCCGGCAGTTTTGTAGGGGGCCAAGAGACCCAGTACTTC. Translation gives CAGSFVGGQETQYF.